This note documents a single T cell receptor beta chain sequence. Seattle participants joined during active infection and were tracked over time. The data originate from a study of blood T cell repertoires in COVID-19. Turning to the study itself: Specimens from acute and convalescent COVID-19 originated in the United States, Italy and Spain. The analysed material was cDNA or gDNA that came from T cells, B-cell-depleted T cells, or PBMCs.

The V end lost 4 bases, the J end lost 1 base, and 16 bases lay between the germline ends. This CDR3 has 16 amino acids. Germline V gene sequence: CDR1 MGHRA, CDR2 YSYEKL. In the original processing: Reference gene primer amplification gave estimated nucleated cell counts. Profiled with immunoSEQ multiplex PCR; TCRdb holds only in-frame clones, not every one. That table supplies the V and J calls and clone size; D and trimming were determined from the DNA. The sample shows 100,000 to 150,000 clones, 90% of them seen only once. Material: peripheral blood. The receptor was derived from a man between 60 and 75 years old with COVID-19, enrolled during active disease. The gene calls are TRBV4-1 and TRBJ1-1; no definite D call. CDR3 sequence: CASSRGWLGANTEAFF. In DNA form, the CDR3 reads TGCGCCAGCAGCCGAGGGTGGTTGGGTGCGAACACTGAAGCTTTCTTT.